This T cell receptor (beta chain) stems from a study of blood T cell repertoires in COVID-19. TCRdb's copy holds only in-frame clones and misses some; the assay was immunoSEQ multiplex PCR. Of approximately 440,000 clones in the sample, 87% are singletons; the top ten hold about 0.75%. Those enrolled, adults aged 18 to 89 years, came from about two dozen US areas. Resolution of symptoms, clearance, or two negative PCRs was present in recovered Cohort 3 donors. Germline V gene data show CDR1 as MNHEY and CDR2 as SVGEGT. CDR3 length: 13 amino acids. Trimming at V came to 2 bases and at J to 11 bases, leaving 6 bases not matched to a gene.

The clonotype comes from a woman aged 18-29 years who had recovered from COVID-19. This rearrangement joins TRBV6-2 or TRBV6-3 to TRBJ1-1, with TRBD1 matching 9 bases. Sequencing input: PBMCs or T cells enriched from blood (not recorded which). CDR3 region: CASSYQGQGEAFF. The CDR3 DNA sequence: TGTGCCAGCAGTTACCAGGGACAGGGTGAGGCTTTCTTT.